This T cell receptor beta chain originates from a study of blood T cells in healthy people across ages. Sample-barcoded 5' priming and a J-beta primer mix drove a second PCR of 7 to 11 cycles. TCRdb used MiXCR to reprocess the 5' RACE reads, holding one entry per CDR3 protein. Among about 1.8 million distinct CDR3 sequences listed, roughly 49% were seen once. CDR1 is DFQATT, CDR2 SNEGSKA, per germline (reference sequence). This CDR3 region has 13 residues. Trimming shortened V by 6 bases and J by 0 bases, and 10 bases separated the two germline ends. The sequence derives from a woman in her thirties or forties in good health. The sample was blood. The chain links TRBV20-1 to TRBJ2-3; D remains ambiguous. CDR3 region: CSAPCSSTDTQYF. As DNA, the CDR3 is TGCAGTGCGCCGTGCTCTAGCACAGATACGCAGTATTTT.